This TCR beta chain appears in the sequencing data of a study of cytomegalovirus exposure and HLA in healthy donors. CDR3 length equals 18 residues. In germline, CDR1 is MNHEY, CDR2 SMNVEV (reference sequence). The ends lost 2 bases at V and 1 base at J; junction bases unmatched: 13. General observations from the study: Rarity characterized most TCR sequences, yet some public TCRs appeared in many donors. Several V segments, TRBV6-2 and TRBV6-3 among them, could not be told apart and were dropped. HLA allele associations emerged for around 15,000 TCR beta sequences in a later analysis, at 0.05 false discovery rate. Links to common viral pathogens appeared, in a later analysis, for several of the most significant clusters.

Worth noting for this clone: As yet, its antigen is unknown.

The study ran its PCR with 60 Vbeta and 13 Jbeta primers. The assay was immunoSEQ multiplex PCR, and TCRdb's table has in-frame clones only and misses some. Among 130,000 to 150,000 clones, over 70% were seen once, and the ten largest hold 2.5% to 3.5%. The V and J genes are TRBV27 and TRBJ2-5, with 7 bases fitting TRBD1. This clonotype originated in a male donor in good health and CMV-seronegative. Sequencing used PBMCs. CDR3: CASSLNPSGAGGQETQYF. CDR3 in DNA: TGTGCCAGCAGTTTAAACCCCTCCGGGGCAGGGGGCCAAGAGACCCAGTACTTC.